The 32 T cell receptor beta chains below come from one sample, sequenced in a study of OX40 agonist ivuxolimab in advanced cancers. Profiling relied on immunoSEQ multiplex PCR, and the TCRdb table lists in-frame clones only, not all of them. The sample holds around 95,000 clones; just over 90% are singletons and the top ten take more than 0.6%. This material consisted of CD4+ or CD8+ T cells sorted from blood, taken in a trial of the OX40 agonist ivuxolimab. Source of these receptors: an adult with an advanced solid tumor such as melanoma, head and neck, liver or kidney cancer.

The chain recombines TRBV9 with TRBJ2-7, with 8 positions matching TRBD1. This CDR3 comprises 14 residues. Trimming removed 5 bases from V and 4 bases from J; junction bases left unmatched: 8. From germline, CDR1 is SGDLS and CDR2 YYNGEE. In DNA form, the CDR3 reads TGTGCCAGCAGTCTAGGACAGGGTAATTACGAGCAGTACTTC. Encoded protein: CASSLGQGNYEQYF. Looking up the rest from reference TRBV9 and TRBJ2-7 gives the full variable domain: DSGVTQTPKHLITATGQRVTLRCSPRSGDLSVYWYQQSLDQGLQFLIQYYNGEERAKGNILERFSAQQFPDLHSELNLSSLELGDSALYFCASSLGQGNYEQYFGPGTRLTVT.

This sequence joins TRBV27 and TRBJ1-6, with 7 bases matching TRBD1. The junction had 7 bases not matched to a gene; V was cut back by 4 bases and J by 7 bases. This CDR3 is built from 15 residues. Germline V gives CDR1 MNHEY, CDR2 SMNVEV (reference sequence). The CDR3 DNA sequence: TGTGCCAGCAGTTCAAACAGGGGAGAGAATTCACCCCTCCACTTT. It yields the protein CASSSNRGENSPLHF.

This rearrangement joins TRBV19 to TRBJ1-6, with TRBD1 matching over 7 bases. CDR3 size: 15 residues. The germline V gene has CDR1 LNHDA and CDR2 SQIVND (reference sequence). The V gene end was trimmed by 5 bases and the J gene end by 8 bases; junction bases not matched to a gene: 9. The CDR3 DNA is TGTGCCAGTAGTCAAAGACAGGGCCCAGATTCACCCCTCCACTTT. Protein product: CASSQRQGPDSPLHF.

The chain couples TRBV9 to TRBJ1-1; D gene uncertain. Germline values: CDR1 SGDLS, CDR2 YYNGEE. V was pared by 7 bases and J by 1 base, with 5 bases between. The CDR3 extends over 11 amino acids. This CDR3 reads CASGRNTEAFF. CDR3 nucleotide sequence: TGTGCCAGCGGTAGGAACACTGAAGCTTTCTTT.

This chain joins TRBV4-3 and TRBJ2-1; 8 bases are a match to TRBD2. V was pared by 1 base and J by 7 bases, with 9 bases of the junction left unmatched. Germline loops: CDR1 LGHNA, CDR2 YSLEER. CDR3 length: 16 amino acids. DNA of the CDR3: TGCGCCAGCAGCCAAGCACCGGGACTAGAGGCTAATGAGCAGTTCTTC. Protein sequence: CASSQAPGLEANEQFF.

The chain has TRBV4-3 and TRBJ2-2; no definite D call. The V and J ends lost 4 bases and 2 bases respectively, with 14 bases between them. Germline CDR1 and CDR2: LGHNA and YSLEER. The CDR3 has 16 amino acids. DNA for the CDR3: TGCGCCAGCAGCCGATCGTTTGGCGGCAACACCGGGGAGCTGTTTTTT. It specifies CASSRSFGGNTGELFF.

The rearrangement uses TRBV30 and TRBJ2-1, with D uncertain. The CDR3 runs 13 residues. Germline CDR1 and CDR2: GTSNPN and SVGIG (reference sequence). Deletions cut 4 bases from V and 0 bases from J, with 7 bases between. The DNA of the CDR3 is TGTGCCTGGATTGCCAACTCCTACAATGAGCAGTTCTTC. It codes for CAWIANSYNEQFF. Complete variable domain (other parts from reference TRBV30 and TRBJ2-1): SQTIHQWPATLVQPVGSPLSLECTVEGTSNPNLYWYRQAAGRGLQLLFYSVGIGQISSEVPQNLSASRPQDRQFILSSKKLLLSDSGFYLCAWIANSYNEQFFGPGTRLTVL.

The chain recombines TRBV5-1 with TRBJ2-7; D gene ambiguous. Germline V lookup: CDR1 SGHRS, CDR2 YFSETQ. Trimming stripped 3 bases from V and 0 bases from J, with 13 bases between. CDR3 length: 15 amino acids. The CDR3 loop reads CASSSDSGSSYEQYF. The CDR3 DNA sequence: TGCGCCAGCAGCTCGGATAGTGGTAGCTCCTACGAGCAGTACTTC.

The CDR3 loop reads CASSSGGAFNYGYTF. The CDR3 DNA reads as TGTGCCAGCAGCTCGGGGGGTGCCTTCAACTATGGCTACACCTTC. J is TRBJ1-2 and V is TRBV7-2, with a tentative D call TRBD1 (5 bases). With 4 bases removed from V and 2 bases from J, the gap between germline ends came to 14 bases. CDR1 and CDR2 (germline): SGHTA, FQGNSA. There are 15 residues in the CDR3.

V gene TRBV18 combines with J gene TRBJ2-7; weak D call: TRBD1 (6 bases). The V gene's germline CDR1 is KGHSH and CDR2 LQKENI. The germline V and J ends were trimmed by 3 bases and 3 bases, with 9 bases remaining between them. This CDR3 is built from 13 residues. This CDR3 reads CASSPDSLYEQYF. CDR3 DNA: TGTGCCAGCTCACCGGACAGTCTCTACGAGCAGTACTTC.

This clone was observed a single time. This sequence joins TRBV5-4 and TRBJ2-7, with D maybe TRBD1 (6 bases). The CDR3 spans 16 residues. V lost 0 bases to trimming and J lost 4 bases, with 17 bases between them. Germline V gene lookup returns CDR1 SGHNT and CDR2 YYREEE (reference sequence). Here the CDR3 reads CASSLAPGAVAYEQYF. Written as DNA, the CDR3 is TGTGCCAGCAGCTTGGCTCCAGGGGCCGTCGCGTACGAGCAGTACTTC.

The chain joins TRBV7-8 to TRBJ2-7; no clear D. The CDR3 loop spans 14 amino acids. Trimming took off 5 bases at V and 3 bases at J, with 14 bases between the two ends. In germline, CDR1 is SGHVS, CDR2 FQNEAQ. For the CDR3, the DNA is TGTGCCAGCAGCATCGACTCGACCCTCTACGAGCAGTACTTC. Its protein is CASSIDSTLYEQYF. Looking up the rest from reference TRBV7-8 and TRBJ2-7 gives the full variable domain: GAGVSQSPRYKVAKRGQDVALRCDPISGHVSLFWYQQALGQGPEFLTYFQNEAQLDKSGLPSDRFFAERPEGSVSTLKIQRTQQEDSAVYLCASSIDSTLYEQYFGPGTRLTVT.

This chain uses TRBV5-4 with TRBJ1-2; D perhaps matches TRBD1 (5 bases). Germline loops: CDR1 SGHNT, CDR2 YYREEE (reference sequence). The CDR3 has 15 amino acids. V was pared by 4 bases and J by 11 bases, with 24 bases between. The DNA of the CDR3 is TGTGCCAGCAGCCGGGGACTGCCCAAAGCCATTGGTTACACCTTC. Protein sequence: CASSRGLPKAIGYTF.

The V and J genes are TRBV19 and TRBJ2-1, with D maybe TRBD2 (6 bases). Trimming cost V 4 bases and J 2 bases, with 15 bases left between them. Germline V CDR1 and CDR2: LNHDA, SQIVND (reference sequence). The CDR3 runs 16 residues. This CDR3 reads CASSTSGWEAYNEQFF. DNA for the CDR3: TGTGCCAGTAGTACGTCCGGTTGGGAGGCCTACAATGAGCAGTTCTTC.

The rearrangement links TRBV29-1 to TRBJ2-7; 13 nucleotides agree with TRBD2. The CDR3 has 17 amino acids. Germline CDR1 reads SQVTM; CDR2 reads ANQGSEA. The trim removed 7 bases at V and 0 bases at J, leaving 12 bases unmatched. The CDR3 nucleotides read TGCAGCGCCCTGCGAGGGACTAGCGGGGCTGTCTCCTACGAGCAGTACTTC. It codes for CSALRGTSGAVSYEQYF.

The V call is TRBV7-2, the J call TRBJ2-1; 7 bases align to TRBD2. Looked up from germline, CDR1 is SGHTA and CDR2 is FQGNSA. The CDR3 consists of 15 residues. The junction had 8 bases not matched to a gene; V was cut back by 6 bases and J by 3 bases. The CDR3 sequence is CASSSSGSNYNEQFF. In DNA, the CDR3 is TGTGCCAGCAGTTCTAGCGGTTCCAACTACAATGAGCAGTTCTTC.

The V gene is TRBV11-2, the J gene TRBJ2-5; 7 bases agree with TRBD1. Germline V gives CDR1 SGHAT, CDR2 FQNNGV. V was pared by 0 bases and J by 5 bases, with 6 bases of the junction left unmatched. CDR3 length: 15 amino acids. Written as DNA, the CDR3 is TGTGCCAGCAGCTTAGACAGGACAGGAGCTGAGACCCAGTACTTC. This codes for CASSLDRTGAETQYF.

Only one count was recorded for this clone. J is TRBJ2-2 and V is TRBV11-3; 7 positions match TRBD1. CDR1 and CDR2 from the germline V gene are SGHNT and YENEEA. The CDR3 loop spans 15 amino acids. V was clipped by 5 bases and J by 4 bases; unmatched bases: 7. CDR3: CASSPSGTATGELFF. The CDR3 DNA follows: TGTGCCAGCAGCCCCTCCGGGACAGCCACCGGGGAGCTGTTTTTT.

The V and J genes are TRBV5-1 and TRBJ2-7, with 8 bases matching TRBD1. V trimming: 4 bases; J trimming: 6 bases; junction bases outside the gene matches: 12. The CDR3 has 15 amino acids. Looked up from germline, CDR1 is SGHRS and CDR2 is YFSETQ. CDR3 amino acids: CASSIPGTGISEQYF. The CDR3 region has the DNA TGCGCCAGCAGCATACCCGGGACAGGTATCAGCGAGCAGTACTTC. The entire variable domain, with the rest obtained from reference TRBV5-1 and TRBJ2-7, is as follows: KAGVTQTPRYLIKTRGQQVTLSCSPISGHRSVSWYQQTPGQGLQFLFEYFSETQRNKGNFPGRFSGRQFSNSRSEMNVSTLELGDSALYLCASSIPGTGISEQYFGPGTRLTVT.

The chain combines TRBV5-6 with TRBJ1-6; the D gene is possibly TRBD1 (5 bases). The CDR3 runs 16 residues. The V gene's germline CDR1 is SGHDT and CDR2 YYEEEE. The V and J ends lost 1 base and 3 bases respectively, with 11 bases between them. This CDR3 is CASSLRAGIYNSPLHF. CDR3 DNA: TGTGCCAGCAGCTTGAGGGCAGGGATCTATAATTCACCCCTCCACTTT.

This chain uses TRBV27 with TRBJ1-4; D might be TRBD1 (5 bases). CDR3 length equals 12 residues. Germline V CDR1 and CDR2: MNHEY, SMNVEV (reference sequence). V lost 6 bases to trimming and J lost 13 bases, with 15 bases between them. The CDR3 region has the DNA TGTGCCAGCAGAGAGGGACCGAGGGGACTGTTTTTT. Its translation: CASREGPRGLFF.

The chain uses TRBV7-3 and TRBJ2-2; D is tentatively TRBD1 or TRBD2 (6 bases each). V gave up 4 bases and J gave up 0 bases, with 12 bases separating them. CDR1 is SGHTA and CDR2 is FQGTGA in the germline V gene. This CDR3 has 16 amino acids. DNA of the CDR3: TGTGCCAGCAGCTCCCCCGGGGGCGCGAACACCGGGGAGCTGTTTTTT. Translated: CASSSPGGANTGELFF.

The rearrangement uses TRBV6-4 and TRBJ1-4; the D is unclear. The germline V gene has CDR1 MRHNA and CDR2 SNTAGT. V was shortened by 3 bases and J by 8 bases, with 10 bases between the two germline ends. This CDR3 region has 13 residues. In DNA, the CDR3 is TGTGCCAGCAGTGATCAACGAGGGGAAAAACTGTTTTTT. Protein sequence: CASSDQRGEKLFF.

This rearrangement joins TRBV7-2 to TRBJ1-6; possibly TRBD1 for D (6 bases). The V and J ends lost 5 bases and 6 bases respectively, with 14 bases between them. This CDR3 is 15 amino acids long. Germline CDR1 is SGHTA and CDR2 is FQGNSA. The CDR3 DNA is TGTGCCAGCAGCCAAAGGACAGAAGTTAATTCACCCCTCCACTTT. Its translation: CASSQRTEVNSPLHF. Looking up the rest from reference TRBV7-2 and TRBJ1-6 gives the full variable domain: GAGVSQSPSNKVTEKGKDVELRCDPISGHTALYWYRQSLGQGLEFLIYFQGNSAPDKSGLPSDRFSAERTGGSVSTLTIQRTQQEDSAVYLCASSQRTEVNSPLHFGNGTRLTVT.

V is TRBV9 and J is TRBJ2-2; unclear D gene. The CDR3 sequence is 14 residues long. V was pared by 0 bases and J by 2 bases, with 5 bases between. Germline lookup yields CDR1 SGDLS and CDR2 YYNGEE. The CDR3 sequence: CASSVVSNTGELFF. Written as DNA, the CDR3 is TGTGCCAGCAGCGTAGTGAGCAACACCGGGGAGCTGTTTTTT.

This clone has just one count. The chain combines TRBV20-1 with TRBJ2-1, with D hard to call. CDR3 size: 10 residues. In germline, CDR1 is DFQATT, CDR2 SNEGSKA (reference sequence). The germline V and J ends were trimmed by 3 bases and 7 bases, with 4 bases remaining between them. The CDR3 sequence is CSASNNEQFF. The CDR3 bases are TGCAGTGCTAGTAATAATGAGCAGTTCTTC.

The count of this clone is one. The chain recombines TRBV6-5 with TRBJ2-5; possible D gene TRBD1, 6 bases. Trimming cost V 1 base and J 5 bases, with 14 bases left between them. This CDR3 is built from 15 residues. The germline V gene encodes CDR1 MNHEY and CDR2 SVGAGI. In DNA form, the CDR3 reads TGTGCCAGCAGTTACTTCCTGGGGGCCGGGGAGACCCAGTACTTC. As protein: CASSYFLGAGETQYF.

This chain joins TRBV14 and TRBJ2-1; D is unresolved. Trimming pared 4 bases from V and 2 bases from J, leaving 6 bases between. The CDR3 sequence is 13 residues long. Germline CDR1 and CDR2: SGHDN and FVKESK. Here the CDR3 reads CASSPQTYNEQFF. CDR3 DNA sequence: TGTGCCAGCAGCCCACAAACCTACAATGAGCAGTTCTTC.

The chain is built from TRBV2 and TRBJ2-2, with D unresolved. The CDR3 spans 13 residues. With 3 bases removed from V and 8 bases from J, the gap between germline ends came to 10 bases. Germline loops: CDR1 SNHLY, CDR2 FYNNEI. The CDR3 sequence: CASSDQWAGELFF. Written as DNA, the CDR3 is TGTGCCAGCAGTGACCAGTGGGCGGGGGAGCTGTTTTTT.

This chain joins TRBV28 and TRBJ1-2; D might be TRBD1 (5 bases). Per germline, CDR1 MDHEN and CDR2 SYDVKM. V was pared by 5 bases and J by 5 bases, with 9 bases between. The CDR3 is 12 amino acids. The CDR3 sequence: CASSPDSYGYTF. The CDR3 nucleotides read TGTGCCAGCAGTCCCGACAGTTATGGCTACACCTTC.

V is TRBV27 and J is TRBJ1-4; no clear D gene. CDR3 length: 14 residues. Trimming left V 5 bases short and J 4 bases short, with 11 bases between. Per germline, CDR1 MNHEY and CDR2 SMNVEV (reference sequence). CDR3 protein: CASSSEQYNEKLFF. For the CDR3, the DNA is TGTGCCAGCAGTAGTGAACAGTATAATGAAAAACTGTTTTTT. The whole variable domain, filled in from reference TRBV27 and TRBJ1-4, reads EAQVTQNPRYLITVTGKKLTVTCSQNMNHEYMSWYRQDPGLGLRQIYYSMNVEVTDKGDVPEGYKVSRKEKRNFPLILESPSPNQTSLYFCASSSEQYNEKLFFGSGTQLSVL.

The chain carries TRBV7-2 and TRBJ2-1, with 10 bases that match TRBD2. V dropped 2 bases and J dropped 4; count of bases not matched to a gene: 2. This CDR3 contains 15 residues. Germline values: CDR1 SGHTA, CDR2 FQGNSA. The CDR3 here is CASSLTSGIYNEQFF. DNA of the CDR3: TGTGCCAGCAGCTTAACTAGCGGGATATACAATGAGCAGTTCTTC.